A single sample is the source of the 9 T cell receptor beta chains below, sequenced in a study of T cell responses to AZD1222 COVID-19 vaccine. Repertoires were generated with immunoSEQ multiplex PCR, while TCRdb's copy carries only in-frame clones and drops some. Found here are about 110,000 clones, more than 70% of them singletons; the top ten hold approximately 7%. The sample in question was peripheral blood, obtained on day 0 of AZD1222 vaccination. The receptors come from an adult in good health.

V and J are TRBV10-3 and TRBJ1-2; D unresolved. V lost 7 bases, J lost 0 bases, and 9 bases lay in between. This CDR3 has 13 amino acids. Germline V CDR1 and CDR2: ENHRY, SYGVKD. CDR3 sequence: CAINLSPNYGYTF. The DNA of the CDR3 is TGTGCCATCAATCTATCACCTAACTATGGCTACACCTTC.

The chain couples TRBV28 to TRBJ1-5, with D possibly being TRBD1 (6 bases). V lost 6 bases and J 2 bases, leaving 11 bases between the germline ends. In germline, CDR1 is MDHEN, CDR2 SYDVKM. The CDR3 is 14 residues long. This chain's CDR3 is CASRTPGGNQPQHF. The DNA of the CDR3 is TGTGCCAGCAGAACCCCAGGGGGCAATCAGCCCCAGCATTTT. Full variable domain (outside the CDR3, taken from reference TRBV28 and TRBJ1-5): DVKVTQSSRYLVKRTGEKVFLECVQDMDHENMFWYRQDPGLGLRLIYFSYDVKMKEKGDIPEGYSVSREKKERFSLILESASTNQTSMYLCASRTPGGNQPQHFGDGTRLSIL.

The chain is built from TRBV5-1 and TRBJ1-3; possibly TRBD1 for D (6 bases). Trimming removed 3 bases at V and 4 bases at J, with 11 bases between. The CDR3 covers 14 residues. Germline values: CDR1 SGHRS, CDR2 YFSETQ. Here the CDR3 DNA reads TGCGCCAGCAGCTCGGGGGGGCTAGGAAACACCATATATTTT. It is translated as CASSSGGLGNTIYF.

This chain links TRBV5-1 with TRBJ2-1; 9 positions agree with TRBD2. V lost 1 base, J lost 4 bases, and 6 bases stayed unmatched. This CDR3 has 16 amino acids. The germline gives CDR1 SGHRS, CDR2 YFSETQ. The CDR3 protein is CASSLPSSGKYNEQFF. CDR3 DNA sequence: TGCGCCAGCAGCTTGCCCTCTAGCGGGAAGTACAATGAGCAGTTCTTC.

This clone was counted between two and nine times. The chain links TRBV6-5 to TRBJ2-7, with D perhaps TRBD2 (5 bases). Germline V CDR1 and CDR2: MNHEY, SVGAGI. V gave up 2 bases and J gave up 4 bases, with 18 bases separating them. There are 16 residues in the CDR3. CDR3 sequence reads: CASSYPAAAGRYEQYF. CDR3 DNA sequence: TGTGCCAGCAGTTACCCGGCGGCTGCGGGCAGGTACGAGCAGTACTTC.

The rearrangement uses TRBV6-2 or TRBV6-3 and TRBJ2-7; 11 nucleotides match TRBD2. This CDR3 has 16 amino acids. Germline V lookup: CDR1 MNHEY, CDR2 SVGEGT. V lost 2 bases and J lost 3; bases outside the gene matches: 6. CDR3 amino acids: CASSYLGLAGVYEQYF. The CDR3 DNA reads TGTGCCAGCAGTTACCTAGGACTAGCGGGCGTCTACGAGCAGTACTTC.

The rearrangement joins TRBV19 to TRBJ2-2; 7 bases agree with TRBD2. With V trimmed by 3 bases and J by 0 bases, 1 base remained unmatched. CDR3 size: 15 residues. The germline V gene encodes CDR1 LNHDA and CDR2 SQIVND (reference sequence). CDR3 protein: CASSILAANTGELFF. The CDR3 bases are TGTGCCAGTAGTATCCTAGCGGCGAACACCGGGGAGCTGTTTTTT.

The genes are TRBV5-1 and TRBJ2-5, with 7 bases aligning to TRBD2. V lost 4 bases and J lost 4; bases outside the gene matches: 13. The CDR3 is 16 amino acids. The V gene's germline CDR1 is SGHRS and CDR2 YFSETQ. The CDR3 nucleotides are TGCGCCAGCAGCCTGCGGGACTCGCCGGGGGGAGAGACCCAGTACTTC. Translating it yields CASSLRDSPGGETQYF.

J is TRBJ1-6 and V is TRBV19; no clear D. Per germline, CDR1 LNHDA and CDR2 SQIVND (reference sequence). The ends were cut back, 1 base at V and 0 bases at J, with 13 bases in the middle. This CDR3 is 18 amino acids long. The CDR3 reads CASSIGTVRSSYNSPLHF. The CDR3 coding sequence is TGTGCCAGTAGTATAGGCACGGTCCGGAGCTCCTATAATTCACCCCTCCACTTT.